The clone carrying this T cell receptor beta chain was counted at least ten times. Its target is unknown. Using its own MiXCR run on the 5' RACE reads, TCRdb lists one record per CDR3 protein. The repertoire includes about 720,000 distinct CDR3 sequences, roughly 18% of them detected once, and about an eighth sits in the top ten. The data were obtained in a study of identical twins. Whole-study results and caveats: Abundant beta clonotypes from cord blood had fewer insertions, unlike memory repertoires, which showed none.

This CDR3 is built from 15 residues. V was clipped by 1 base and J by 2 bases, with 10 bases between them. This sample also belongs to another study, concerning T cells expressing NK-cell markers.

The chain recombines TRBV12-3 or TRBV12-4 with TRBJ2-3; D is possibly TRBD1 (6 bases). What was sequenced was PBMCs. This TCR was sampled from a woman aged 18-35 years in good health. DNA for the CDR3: TGTGCCAGCAGTTTAGTGCAGGGGTACACAGATACGCAGTATTTT. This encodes CASSLVQGYTDTQYF.